This T cell receptor (beta chain) was sequenced for a study of cytomegalovirus exposure and HLA in healthy donors listed by TCRdb under 2017. Regarding the study in general: An earlier analysis of 550 to 700 of the donors reported 250 to 350 Gb of sequence data and 100 million to 140 million unique TCR beta sequences from roughly 200 million T cells. Using immunosequencing, the study profiled T cell repertoires from 550 to 750 subjects and related those repertoires to cytomegalovirus serostatus. Roughly 300 gigabases of sequencing data and tens of millions of unique TCR sequences made up an early release that covered approximately 620 HLA-typed donors. Typing coverage varied by locus: roughly 620-640 donors for A, B, C, DRB1 and DQB1; approximately 560 for DQA1; 606 for DPA1; around 450 for DPB1. Every repertoire in the discovery cohort had been generated on one and the same sequencing platform. Among the roughly 380 genotyped donors, around 81% belonged to the genetic ancestry cluster associated with self-reported Caucasian donors. HLA typing included class I and class II loci at four-digit resolution. Rather than using new phenotypic data, the later analysis identified candidate immune exposures from TCR beta sequences and from how often those sequences occurred across donors. Several DR-DQ haplotypes were handled as single units for association and clustering because linkage in the cohort was strong. A later analysis re-examined previously published TCR beta repertoires from just over 650 donors and added high-resolution HLA genotyping to investigate patterns of TCR occurrence. The study was designed to test whether signatures of past pathogen exposure could be identified by cataloging public T cell receptors. Among about 400 genotyped donors of the cohort, an average of roughly 230,000 unique TCR beta nucleotide sequences was sequenced per donor, of which roughly 17% were non-productive. An earlier analysis of some 500 of the donors applied high-throughput TCR beta sequencing to assess whether each TCR beta V gene segment acted as functional or pseudogenic. Donor age, sex, ethnicity and CMV serostatus were compiled together with the repertoire data. High-throughput TCR immunosequencing, statistical association of individual TCRs with disease status, and machine learning were combined to predict cytomegalovirus infection status. A later genetic analysis took genome-wide SNP genotypes for about 55% of the roughly 700 donors and used that subset as a discovery cohort. A separate validation cohort of 90 to 150 different subjects was used in addition to the 666-subject first cohort. General findings and caveats noted by the study authors: HLA typing was unavailable for some donors at each locus, so association tests used only the typed subset. The cohort was sequenced for TCR beta chains only, and without alpha or paired-chain data the features that could be detected were limited. According to a later analysis, parvovirus B19, influenza, CMV and Epstein-Barr virus appeared linked to several top co-occurrence clusters. Linkage disequilibrium might explain the correlated functional status among segregating V segments, but an unknown experimental factor could not be ruled out. A further reported finding was that TCR beta sequences accurately predicted the HLA-A and HLA-B alleles for most subjects in the first cohort. A total of 164 TCR beta chains were listed by the study as associated with cytomegalovirus. Most CMV-associated TCR beta chains appeared to be HLA-restricted in a later analysis, and the HLA associations seemed to be driven largely by CMV exposure. The presence/absence analyses assumed that sequencing depth was roughly uniform across donors, and that assumption may not be true. A few of the identified cytomegalovirus-associated TCR beta chains were confirmed in vitro to be specific for cytomegalovirus antigens. While some public TCRs were present in many individuals, most TCR sequences turned up only very rarely across donors. V-gene and J-gene trimming of TCR beta chains was associated with a missense DCLRE1C variant in a later genetic analysis, and the association was replicated in an independent cohort. The earlier analysis of fewer than 750 of the donors excluded 15 to 20 rarely observed V segments, including chromosome 9 orphons, because counts were too low. In an earlier analysis of around 500 of the donors, most TCR beta V segments appeared in productive rearrangements about 87% or about 30% of the time, broadly matching IMGT annotations. The authors suggested that the approach could potentially be generalized to other disease states and immunological phenotypes. A cluster of highly shared sequence variants was judged likely to represent a technical artifact of the sequencing pipeline. A later analysis found that HLA-associated TCR beta chains were more clonally expanded and had lower generation probabilities than equally common non-associated chains. When HLA alleles, especially DR and DQ, strongly co-occurred, TCR associations were difficult to assign to individual alleles. Immune exposure information for the cohort was limited to CMV serostatus. In a later analysis, 16,951 TCR beta sequences were associated with specific HLA alleles at a false discovery rate of 0.05. In a later genetic analysis, fewer N-insertions in productive TCRs were reported among donors in an Asian-associated ancestry cluster than the approximately 670-donor mean. Cytomegalovirus status was reported to be diagnosed by the classifier with high specificity and sensitivity in both the original and validation cohorts. According to a later analysis, TCR association rates differed among HLA loci, with DRB1 alleles showing the most associated TCRs and HLA-C alleles showing the fewest. The 87-base-pair reads could not distinguish some IMGT-functional V segments, including TRBV6-2 and TRBV6-3, so those segments were excluded.

The cohort comprised 550 to 700 healthy bone marrow donors. All cohort members were sampled while nominally healthy, although unrecorded immune exposures were likely present. The donor was CMV seronegative and was included in the group of over 300 seronegative cohort members. A peripheral blood sample was collected from each donor, and TCR beta sequencing was performed on peripheral blood mononuclear cells. The Qiagen DNeasy Blood Extraction Kit was used to extract genomic DNA from the blood cell samples. The library came from the immunoSEQ multiplex PCR assay. A mixture of 60 forward primers for TCR Vbeta segments and 13 reverse primers for TCR Jbeta segments was used in the multiplex PCR. The CDR3 region of rearranged TCR beta genes was amplified from genomic DNA with a multiplex PCR assay. Amplified TCR beta libraries were sequenced as 87-base-pair reads on the Illumina HiSeq System. In the source study's methods: A later analysis tallied roughly 80 million unique TCR beta chains across the approximately 670 repertoires, and around 10 million of those chains were shared by two or more donors. Raw reads were error-corrected and collapsed into unique sequences with a nearest-neighbor algorithm that merged closely related sequences to remove PCR and sequencing errors. CDR3 sequences were aligned to IMGT reference sequences to assign V, D and J gene segments. For a sequence to be retained, a match of at least six nucleotides to both a V gene segment and a J gene segment was required. A rearrangement was called productive if the CDR3 had no stop codons and remained in frame with V and J, and every other rearrangement was called non-productive. Following IMGT convention, CDR3 was defined as the stretch from the second conserved V-encoded cysteine up to the conserved J-encoded phenylalanine. In an earlier analysis of around 640 of the donors, sequences lacking an unambiguous match to a single V gene segment were excluded. An earlier analysis of a few hundred of the donors classified V segments as functional when productive rearrangements were above 56.7% and as segregating when the standard deviation between donors was above 5%. A statistical classification framework was developed to diagnose cytomegalovirus status using the catalog of TCR beta chain sequences. V and J gene assignment, in a later analysis, came from comparing TCR nucleotide sequences with IMGT/GENE-DB human TR gene sequences. A later analysis assigned CDR3 sequences and most-parsimonious VDJ recombination scenarios with the TCRdist pipeline. In a later analysis, each TCR beta chain was defined by its CDR3 amino acid sequence together with its V-gene family, and reads lacking a unique V-gene family were excluded. To address suspected cross-contamination and a sequencing artifact, a later analysis removed 592 highly shared, low-generation-probability nucleotide sequences. In a later analysis, a clonal expansion index was calculated for each public chain from normalized within-repertoire ranks of inferred template counts. In a later analysis, generation probabilities were computed with a VDJ recombination model fitted to out-of-frame rearrangements, and the resulting probabilities were checked against IGoR. In a later analysis, TCR-TCR, TCR-HLA and TCR-CMV co-occurrence was scored with hypergeometric tests, and a repertoire-size bias correction was applied to TCR pairs. In a later analysis, false discovery rates were estimated by permuting HLA or CMV assignments 20 times. A later analysis grouped co-occurring TCRs with DBSCAN, adding TCRdist sequence similarity when clustering within HLA-allele-positive subsets. Co-occurrence clustering excluded repertoires with fewer than 30,000 or more than 120,000 public chains, plus five with anomalous nucleotide sharing. As stored in TCRdb, this immuneACCESS dataset retains in-frame rearrangements with V and J assigned. A fraction of the clones does not appear; measured against another copy, unresolved V genes explain less than half of the discrepancy, and the remainder lacks a known reason. The V and J calls and clone size come from that table; D and trimming were worked out from the DNA. The sample data list 60,000 to 70,000 clones, and around 85% of these were observed just once. The ten most abundant clones make up nearly 3% of the sample.

The CDR3 spans 15 residues, from the cysteine through the phenylalanine. Only CDR3 DNA remains: 45 bases, in frame from the first base. From the germline V gene, CDR1 is LGHNA and CDR2 is YSLEER. V gives up 0 bases and J gives up 3 bases, and the segment between their germline ends measures 11 bases. With respect to this clone: The antigen it binds to is not known. Qualities for individual bases were not recorded, and no much larger clone is one base off.

Sequencing was done on a sample of PBMCs. This clonotype was obtained from a woman aged 25 to 39 in good health and CMV-seronegative. The chain employs TRBV4-3 and TRBJ1-2; a tentative D match to TRBD1 spans 5 bases. The sequence in DNA is TGCGCCAGCAGCCAAGAGGCCAGGGCTGACTATGGCTACACCTTC. Its translation reads: CASSQEARADYGYTF.